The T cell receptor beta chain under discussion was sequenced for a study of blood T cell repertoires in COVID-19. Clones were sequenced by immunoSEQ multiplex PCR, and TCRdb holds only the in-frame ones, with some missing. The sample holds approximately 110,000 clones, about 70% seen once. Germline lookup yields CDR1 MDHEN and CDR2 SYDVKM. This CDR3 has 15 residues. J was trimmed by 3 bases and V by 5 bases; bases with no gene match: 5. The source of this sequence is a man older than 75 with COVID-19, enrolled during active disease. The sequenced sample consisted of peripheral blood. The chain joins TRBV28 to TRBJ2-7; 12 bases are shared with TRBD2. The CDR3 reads CASSGETSGSYEQYF. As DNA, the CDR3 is TGTGCCAGCAGTGGCGAGACTAGCGGGAGCTACGAGCAGTACTTC.